The rows below give T cell receptor beta chains drawn from one sample of a study of blood T cell repertoires in COVID-19. TCRdb keeps only in-frame clones here, not all; method: immunoSEQ multiplex PCR. Among about 210,000 clones listed, around three quarters were seen once. Sequencing was done on a sample of peripheral blood. The receptors come from an older woman with acute or convalescent COVID-19. CDR3s leave out the opening cysteine and the closing phenylalanine or tryptophan. Clone size is not always given. Where it is, it says once, few, many or a class for expanded clones.

J gene	V gene	clone size	CDR3 protein
TRBJ1-6	TRBV5-6	-	ASSWGQFRNSPLH
TRBJ1-1	TRBV18	-	ASTGLIWGTNTEAF
TRBJ2-5	TRBV5-1	once	ASSREGQGLETQY
TRBJ1-2	TRBV2	once	ASSVGQLNYGYT
TRBJ1-3	TRBV3-1/TRBV3-2	once	ASSTTTQGMNTIY
TRBJ1-2	TRBV11-2	-	ASTRQGTSNYGYT
TRBJ2-3	TRBV6-5	few	ASRGGSRMADTQY
TRBJ1-1	TRBV5-1	few	ASSRQALNTEAF
TRBJ1-5	TRBV19	-	ASSIVSGQTNQPQH
TRBJ2-7	TRBV6-2/TRBV6-3	-	ASSRTGTGISYEQY
TRBJ2-2	TRBV7-9	-	ASSLAWEAGELF
TRBJ2-5	TRBV11-3	once	ASSLRQGETQY
TRBJ2-1	TRBV5-6	-	ASSGLKVAARSSYNEQF
TRBJ1-1	TRBV2	-	ASSGQGTEAF
TRBJ1-6	TRBV6-2/TRBV6-3	-	ASTPYYGIGNSPLH
TRBJ1-6	TRBV6-5	-	ASILGAYWNSPLH
TRBJ1-3	TRBV4-1	-	ASSQGRQGAYTIY
TRBJ2-1	TRBV5-6	-	ASSPVRLAGYEQF
TRBJ1-6	TRBV30	few	AWSPPGTGNSPLH
TRBJ2-2	TRBV5-6	-	ASSLWGHTTGELF
TRBJ2-3	TRBV5-1	-	ASSLAPRRGRTDTQY
TRBJ2-3	TRBV4-1	-	ASSQDSRSPRY
TRBJ1-3	TRBV6-5	-	ASSFRTGGLNTIY
TRBJ2-1	TRBV6-2/TRBV6-3	-	ASSFLRRNEQF
TRBJ2-3	TRBV7-9	-	ASSSRTTCLTDTQY
TRBJ2-1	TRBV21-1	-	ASSKEGQGPYNEQF
TRBJ1-2	TRBV2	-	ASSATGALYGYT
TRBJ1-2	TRBV6-5	-	ASRDQGYYGYT
TRBJ1-6	TRBV27	-	ASKLSRPSHSPLH
TRBJ1-2	TRBV9	few	ASSADRGYT
TRBJ2-2	TRBV7-3	-	ASSPQGGRINTGELF
TRBJ2-7	TRBV6-1	-	ASSENSGQAEQY
TRBJ2-5	TRBV24-1	many	ATSDLVGAGETQY
TRBJ2-7	TRBV6-1	-	ASSDQAGVSYEQY
TRBJ1-2	TRBV30	-	AWSGQGNGYT
TRBJ2-3	TRBV5-1	-	ASSPGESTDTQY
TRBJ1-6	TRBV7-2	-	ASSSDRGSRNSPLH
TRBJ1-2	TRBV19	-	ASSIAQGSYGYT
TRBJ2-3	TRBV29-1	once	SAPLTGQGDTQY
TRBJ2-7	TRBV15	few	ATSREASGAGYEQY
TRBJ1-3	TRBV2	few	ASSEAAGGGGNTIY
TRBJ1-1	TRBV25-1	-	ASSESWVGAF
TRBJ1-2	TRBV3-1/TRBV3-2	-	ASSPRGPYGYT
TRBJ2-7	TRBV30	-	AWSVQGAYEQY
TRBJ1-5	TRBV6-6	-	ASIDLQDRRNQPQH
TRBJ2-5	TRBV7-2	-	ASSYSGTGVPETQY
TRBJ1-2	TRBV9	-	ASSVGSDPRGYGYT
TRBJ1-4	TRBV5-4	-	ASSKGTGNGEKLF
TRBJ1-4	TRBV19	-	ATQAGPGANEKLF
TRBJ2-3	TRBV5-6	-	ASSLSGEADTQY
TRBJ1-1	TRBV3-1/TRBV3-2	-	ASSQRGLEAF
TRBJ2-2	TRBV18	-	ASSPSGVPHGELF